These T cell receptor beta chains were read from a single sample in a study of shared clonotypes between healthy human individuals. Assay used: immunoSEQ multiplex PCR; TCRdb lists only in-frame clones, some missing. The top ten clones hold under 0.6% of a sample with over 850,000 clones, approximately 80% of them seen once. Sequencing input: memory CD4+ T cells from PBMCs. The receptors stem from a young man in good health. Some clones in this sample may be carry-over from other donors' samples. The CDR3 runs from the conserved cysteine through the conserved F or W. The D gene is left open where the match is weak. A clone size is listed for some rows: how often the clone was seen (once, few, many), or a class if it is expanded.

cdr3_aa: CASSASQSGTHTGELFF; cdr3_nt: TGCGCCAGCAGCGCGTCCCAAAGCGGGACACACACCGGGGAGCTGTTTTTT; clone_size: NA; v_call: TRBV5-1; d_call: NA; j_call: TRBJ2-2
cdr3_aa: CASSIGPFQGASYNEQFF; cdr3_nt: TGTGCCAGTAGTATAGGGCCCTTCCAGGGGGCATCCTACAATGAGCAGTTCTTC; clone_size: NA; v_call: TRBV19; d_call: TRBD1; j_call: TRBJ2-1
cdr3_aa: CATYEAEAFF; cdr3_nt: TGTGCCACCTATGAGGCTGAAGCTTTCTTT; clone_size: few; v_call: TRBV10-3; d_call: NA; j_call: TRBJ1-1
cdr3_aa: CASSQRPGVFDGYTF; cdr3_nt: TGTGCCAGCAGTCAACGGCCAGGGGTATTCGATGGCTACACCTTC; clone_size: NA; v_call: TRBV27; d_call: NA; j_call: TRBJ1-2
cdr3_aa: CAISIAGASTDTQYF; cdr3_nt: TGTGCCATCAGTATAGCGGGGGCGAGCACAGATACGCAGTATTTT; clone_size: NA; v_call: TRBV10-3; d_call: TRBD2; j_call: TRBJ2-3
cdr3_aa: CASSDSRGVDTQYF; cdr3_nt: TGTGCCAGCAGTGACTCGAGGGGGGTGGATACGCAGTATTTT; clone_size: NA; v_call: TRBV25-1; d_call: NA; j_call: TRBJ2-3
cdr3_aa: CASSLQGNQPQHF; cdr3_nt: TGTGCCAGCAGTCTCCAGGGTAATCAGCCCCAGCATTTT; clone_size: NA; v_call: TRBV6-6; d_call: NA; j_call: TRBJ1-5
cdr3_aa: CASSKGRGWEDGYTF; cdr3_nt: TGTGCCAGCAGCAAAGGGAGGGGTTGGGAGGATGGCTACACCTTC; clone_size: once; v_call: TRBV21-1; d_call: NA; j_call: TRBJ1-2
cdr3_aa: CASSQYRGRAFF; cdr3_nt: TGTGCCAGCAGTCAATACAGGGGGCGTGCTTTCTTT; clone_size: few; v_call: TRBV27; d_call: TRBD1; j_call: TRBJ1-1
cdr3_aa: CASRRGTGGDQPQHF; cdr3_nt: TGTGCCAGCAGACGGGGGACAGGGGGCGATCAGCCCCAGCATTTT; clone_size: NA; v_call: TRBV6-5; d_call: TRBD1; j_call: TRBJ1-5
cdr3_aa: CATSLEKLGYGYTF; cdr3_nt: TGTGCCACCAGTTTGGAGAAATTAGGCTATGGCTACACCTTC; clone_size: NA; v_call: TRBV15; d_call: NA; j_call: TRBJ1-2
cdr3_aa: CATSRDGSWGNQPQHF; cdr3_nt: TGTGCCACCAGCAGAGATGGGTCCTGGGGCAATCAGCCCCAGCATTTT; clone_size: few; v_call: TRBV15; d_call: NA; j_call: TRBJ1-5
cdr3_aa: CASSEVPGVYEQYF; cdr3_nt: TGTGCCAGCAGTGAGGTCCCTGGGGTTTACGAGCAGTACTTC; clone_size: NA; v_call: TRBV2; d_call: NA; j_call: TRBJ2-7
cdr3_aa: CASDSGYLSSYEQYF; cdr3_nt: TGTGCCAGCGATTCCGGGTACCTGAGCTCCTACGAGCAGTACTTC; clone_size: NA; v_call: TRBV28; d_call: NA; j_call: TRBJ2-7
cdr3_aa: CASRGTDYTGTEAFF; cdr3_nt: TGTGCCAGTAGGGGCACGGATTATACCGGCACTGAAGCTTTCTTT; clone_size: few; v_call: TRBV19; d_call: NA; j_call: TRBJ1-1
cdr3_aa: CASSLSGGYSQPQHF; cdr3_nt: TGTGCCAGCAGTTTATCGGGGGGGTACAGTCAGCCCCAGCATTTT; clone_size: NA; v_call: TRBV28; d_call: NA; j_call: TRBJ1-5
cdr3_aa: CASSLVETQYF; cdr3_nt: TGTGCCAGCAGTTTAGTGGAGACCCAGTACTTC; clone_size: NA; v_call: TRBV27; d_call: NA; j_call: TRBJ2-5
cdr3_aa: CASSPRLRRLNTEAFF; cdr3_nt: TGTGCCAGCAGCCCCCGACTAAGAAGATTGAACACTGAAGCTTTCTTT; clone_size: NA; v_call: TRBV13; d_call: NA; j_call: TRBJ1-1
cdr3_aa: CASSLVGQNTEAFF; cdr3_nt: TGTGCCAGCAGCTTAGTGGGGCAGAACACTGAAGCTTTCTTT; clone_size: few; v_call: TRBV11-2; d_call: NA; j_call: TRBJ1-1
cdr3_aa: CASSLDRGSYNEQFF; cdr3_nt: TGTGCCAGCAGCCTAGATAGGGGGTCCTACAATGAGCAGTTCTTC; clone_size: NA; v_call: TRBV27; d_call: NA; j_call: TRBJ2-1
cdr3_aa: CASSLEGQETQYF; cdr3_nt: TGCGCCAGCAGCTTGGAGGGGCAAGAGACCCAGTACTTC; clone_size: many; v_call: TRBV5-1; d_call: NA; j_call: TRBJ2-5
cdr3_aa: CAWSASGTEQFF; cdr3_nt: TGTGCCTGGAGTGCTAGCGGGACTGAGCAGTTCTTC; clone_size: NA; v_call: TRBV30; d_call: TRBD2; j_call: TRBJ2-1
cdr3_aa: CASCKLTSGRAAGELFF; cdr3_nt: TGTGCCAGCTGCAAGTTAACTAGCGGGAGGGCCGCCGGGGAGCTGTTTTTT; clone_size: NA; v_call: TRBV27; d_call: TRBD2; j_call: TRBJ2-2
cdr3_aa: CASSLGSSGRARGNEQFF; cdr3_nt: TGTGCCAGCAGTTTAGGGTCTAGCGGGAGAGCTCGGGGCAATGAGCAGTTCTTC; clone_size: NA; v_call: TRBV27; d_call: TRBD2; j_call: TRBJ2-1
cdr3_aa: CASRPVIGGSGELFF; cdr3_nt: TGCGCCAGCAGACCCGTGATCGGGGGATCCGGGGAGCTGTTTTTT; clone_size: NA; v_call: TRBV5-1; d_call: NA; j_call: TRBJ2-2
cdr3_aa: CAIRNTEAFF; cdr3_nt: TGTGCCATCCGGAACACTGAAGCTTTCTTT; clone_size: once; v_call: TRBV6-1; d_call: NA; j_call: TRBJ1-1
cdr3_aa: CASSYKGFYGYTF; cdr3_nt: TGTGCCAGCAGTTACAAGGGTTTTTATGGCTACACCTTC; clone_size: NA; v_call: TRBV6-5; d_call: NA; j_call: TRBJ1-2
cdr3_aa: CASSLLAGGSYNEQFF; cdr3_nt: TGCGCCAGCAGCTTATTAGCGGGAGGCTCCTACAATGAGCAGTTCTTC; clone_size: few; v_call: TRBV5-1; d_call: TRBD2; j_call: TRBJ2-1
cdr3_aa: CASSSGGVGTEAFF; cdr3_nt: TGCGCCAGCAGCTCTGGAGGGGTTGGGACTGAAGCTTTCTTT; clone_size: NA; v_call: TRBV5-1; d_call: NA; j_call: TRBJ1-1
cdr3_aa: CASSLNRDGGYTF; cdr3_nt: TGTGCCAGCAGTTTAAACAGGGATGGTGGCTACACCTTC; clone_size: NA; v_call: TRBV27; d_call: NA; j_call: TRBJ1-2
cdr3_aa: CASSGASGPCDEQYF; cdr3_nt: TGTGCCAGCAGTGGAGCTAGCGGGCCCTGTGACGAGCAGTACTTC; clone_size: many; v_call: TRBV6-4; d_call: TRBD2; j_call: TRBJ2-7
cdr3_aa: CASSEDRGSNGYTF; cdr3_nt: TGTGCCAGCAGTGAGGACAGGGGGTCTAATGGCTACACCTTC; clone_size: NA; v_call: TRBV6-1; d_call: TRBD1; j_call: TRBJ1-2
cdr3_aa: CASSFLAGDTEQYF; cdr3_nt: TGTGCCAGCAGCTTCCTAGCGGGAGACACCGAGCAGTACTTC; clone_size: once; v_call: TRBV7-8; d_call: TRBD2; j_call: TRBJ2-7
cdr3_aa: CASSSKGDGANVLTF; cdr3_nt: TGTGCCAGCAGCTCGAAGGGTGATGGGGCCAACGTCCTGACTTTC; clone_size: NA; v_call: TRBV7-2; d_call: NA; j_call: TRBJ2-6
cdr3_aa: CARRTSSPNYGYTF; cdr3_nt: TGTGCCAGGCGGACAAGCTCTCCTAACTATGGCTACACCTTC; clone_size: NA; v_call: TRBV19; d_call: NA; j_call: TRBJ1-2
cdr3_aa: CASSERELNTGELFF; cdr3_nt: TGTGCCAGCAGTGAACGGGAACTGAACACCGGGGAGCTGTTTTTT; clone_size: NA; v_call: TRBV6-1; d_call: NA; j_call: TRBJ2-2
cdr3_aa: CASSYRIWDSSYEQYF; cdr3_nt: TGTGCCAGCAGTTACCGTATCTGGGACAGTTCCTACGAGCAGTACTTC; clone_size: NA; v_call: TRBV28; d_call: TRBD1; j_call: TRBJ2-7
cdr3_aa: CASNFGPGSNQPQHF; cdr3_nt: TGTGCCAGCAATTTTGGGCCAGGGAGCAATCAGCCCCAGCATTTT; clone_size: NA; v_call: TRBV28; d_call: NA; j_call: TRBJ1-5
cdr3_aa: CASSVTRTYNEQFF; cdr3_nt: TGTGCCAGCAGTGTGACTCGGACCTACAATGAGCAGTTCTTC; clone_size: NA; v_call: TRBV6-1; d_call: NA; j_call: TRBJ2-1
cdr3_aa: CASSQEGLAPTDTQYF; cdr3_nt: TGCGCCAGCAGCCAAGAGGGACTAGCCCCCACAGATACGCAGTATTTT; clone_size: few; v_call: TRBV4-3; d_call: TRBD2; j_call: TRBJ2-3
cdr3_aa: CASSEGTAEETQYF; cdr3_nt: TGCGCCAGCAGCGAGGGCACAGCCGAAGAGACCCAGTACTTC; clone_size: NA; v_call: TRBV5-1; d_call: NA; j_call: TRBJ2-5
cdr3_aa: CASSETQAAGYTF; cdr3_nt: TGTGCCAGCAGTGAAACCCAGGCGGCTGGCTACACCTTC; clone_size: NA; v_call: TRBV2; d_call: NA; j_call: TRBJ1-2
cdr3_aa: CASSAGLFAQIDEQFF; cdr3_nt: TGTGCCAGCAGCGCTGGACTATTCGCCCAGATCGATGAGCAGTTCTTC; clone_size: NA; v_call: TRBV11-2; d_call: NA; j_call: TRBJ2-1
cdr3_aa: CASSPGDMEETQYF; cdr3_nt: TGCGCCAGCAGCCCCGGGGACATGGAAGAGACCCAGTACTTC; clone_size: NA; v_call: TRBV5-1; d_call: NA; j_call: TRBJ2-5
cdr3_aa: CAWNKPGTSGSTDTQYF; cdr3_nt: TGTGCCTGGAACAAACCAGGGACTAGCGGAAGCACAGATACGCAGTATTTT; clone_size: NA; v_call: TRBV30; d_call: TRBD2; j_call: TRBJ2-3
cdr3_aa: CASSQDSHEQFF; cdr3_nt: TGTGCCAGCAGCCAAGATAGCCATGAGCAGTTCTTC; clone_size: NA; v_call: TRBV4-2; d_call: NA; j_call: TRBJ2-1
cdr3_aa: CASKGGEGWNTEAFF; cdr3_nt: TGTGCCAGCAAGGGCGGGGAAGGGTGGAACACTGAAGCTTTCTTT; clone_size: NA; v_call: TRBV5-8; d_call: NA; j_call: TRBJ1-1
cdr3_aa: CASSEGGIPSYEQYF; cdr3_nt: TGCGCCAGCAGCGAGGGGGGTATTCCTTCCTACGAGCAGTACTTC; clone_size: NA; v_call: TRBV5-1; d_call: NA; j_call: TRBJ2-7
cdr3_aa: CARTKPAITDTQYF; cdr3_nt: TGTGCCAGAACAAAACCCGCGATCACAGATACGCAGTATTTT; clone_size: NA; v_call: TRBV6-5; d_call: NA; j_call: TRBJ2-3
cdr3_aa: CASIVQGRAGNTIYF; cdr3_nt: TGTGCCAGCATCGTCCAGGGCAGGGCTGGAAACACCATATATTTT; clone_size: NA; v_call: TRBV6-1; d_call: NA; j_call: TRBJ1-3
cdr3_aa: CASQGQGVTNEKLFF; cdr3_nt: TGTGCCAGCCAAGGTCAGGGGGTAACTAATGAAAAACTGTTTTTT; clone_size: NA; v_call: TRBV28; d_call: TRBD1; j_call: TRBJ1-4
cdr3_aa: CASSLLGRLNTEAFF; cdr3_nt: TGTGCCAGCAGCCTACTCGGCCGATTGAACACTGAAGCTTTCTTT; clone_size: few; v_call: TRBV7-3; d_call: NA; j_call: TRBJ1-1
cdr3_aa: CASSATVGSYEQYF; cdr3_nt: TGTGCCAGCAGTGCCACGGTGGGCTCCTACGAGCAGTACTTC; clone_size: once; v_call: TRBV27; d_call: NA; j_call: TRBJ2-7